A selection of T cell receptor beta chains follows, all from one sample in a study of T cell responses to AZD1222 COVID-19 vaccine. TCRdb's copy holds only in-frame clones and misses some; the assay was immunoSEQ multiplex PCR. The top ten clones hold 6.9% of a sample with 80,000 to 95,000 clones, approximately 91% of them seen once. The specimen comprised peripheral blood, sampled 28 days after the second AZD1222 dose. The receptors come from an adult who received the AZD1222 COVID-19 vaccine. CDR3s include the opening cysteine and the closing phenylalanine or tryptophan. A D gene is named only where the DNA matches it firmly. Some rows mark clone size as missing; the rest say once, few, many or name a class of expanded clone.

abundance: -; d_gene: -; v_gene: TRBV7-9; j_gene: TRBJ2-1; CDR3aa: CASSLAWEAAYNEQFF; CDR3nt: TGTGCCAGCAGCTTAGCTTGGGAGGCCGCCTACAATGAGCAGTTCTTC
abundance: few; d_gene: -; v_gene: TRBV4-3; j_gene: TRBJ2-3; CDR3aa: CASSQDQGREQYF; CDR3nt: TGCGCCAGCAGCCAAGATCAGGGCCGTGAGCAGTATTTT
abundance: -; d_gene: -; v_gene: TRBV6-1; j_gene: TRBJ1-2; CDR3aa: CASSDVQRGPYGYTF; CDR3nt: TGTGCCAGCAGTGATGTACAACGGGGGCCCTATGGCTACACCTTC
abundance: -; d_gene: -; v_gene: TRBV19; j_gene: TRBJ1-4; CDR3aa: CASSLRQGATNEKLFF; CDR3nt: TGTGCCAGTAGTTTGCGCCAGGGTGCAACTAATGAAAAACTGTTTTTT
abundance: -; d_gene: -; v_gene: TRBV5-1; j_gene: TRBJ1-6; CDR3aa: CASSLALRGYSPLHF; CDR3nt: TGCGCCAGCAGCTTGGCCCTAAGAGGGTATTCACCCCTCCACTTT
abundance: -; d_gene: -; v_gene: TRBV6-1; j_gene: TRBJ1-1; CDR3aa: CASSEVWRRDVLYTEAFF; CDR3nt: TGTGCCAGCAGTGAAGTTTGGCGCAGGGATGTTTTGTACACTGAAGCTTTCTTT
abundance: -; d_gene: -; v_gene: TRBV3-1/TRBV3-2; j_gene: TRBJ2-7; CDR3aa: CASSQGGLVGEQYF; CDR3nt: TGTGCCAGCAGCCAGGGGGGTTTAGTCGGGGAGCAGTACTTC
abundance: -; d_gene: -; v_gene: TRBV25-1; j_gene: TRBJ1-2; CDR3aa: CASSAMGSGTSNYGYTF; CDR3nt: TGTGCCAGCAGCGCTATGGGCAGCGGAACTTCTAACTATGGCTACACCTTC
abundance: -; d_gene: TRBD1; v_gene: TRBV18; j_gene: TRBJ1-6; CDR3aa: CASSPSSGTGNNSPLHF; CDR3nt: TGTGCCAGCTCACCGTCCTCCGGGACAGGGAATAATTCACCCCTCCACTTT
abundance: -; d_gene: -; v_gene: TRBV4-3; j_gene: TRBJ2-3; CDR3aa: CASSRARVSTDTQYF; CDR3nt: TGCGCCAGCAGTCGAGCAAGGGTTAGCACAGATACGCAGTATTTT
abundance: -; d_gene: TRBD2; v_gene: TRBV6-1; j_gene: TRBJ2-7; CDR3aa: CASSDPGLAGGNYEQYF; CDR3nt: TGTGCCAGCAGTGATCCGGGACTAGCGGGAGGCAACTACGAGCAGTACTTC
abundance: -; d_gene: -; v_gene: TRBV28; j_gene: TRBJ1-1; CDR3aa: CASTKTSSLAFF; CDR3nt: TGTGCCAGCACCAAGACTAGCAGTCTAGCTTTCTTT
abundance: -; d_gene: TRBD2; v_gene: TRBV27; j_gene: TRBJ2-7; CDR3aa: CASSSPSLTSGRNYEQYF; CDR3nt: TGTGCCAGCAGTTCTCCAAGCCTCACTAGCGGGAGGAACTACGAGCAGTACTTC
abundance: -; d_gene: TRBD1; v_gene: TRBV6-5; j_gene: TRBJ2-1; CDR3aa: CASGTGGNEQFF; CDR3nt: TGTGCCAGCGGGACAGGGGGGAATGAGCAGTTCTTC
abundance: -; d_gene: -; v_gene: TRBV27; j_gene: TRBJ2-2; CDR3aa: CASMISRVTGELFF; CDR3nt: TGTGCCAGCATGATAAGTAGGGTGACCGGGGAGCTGTTTTTT